This T cell receptor beta chain was identified during a study of CXCR3-negative and CXCR3-positive naive CD8 T cells. UMI-labeled TRB cDNA libraries were prepared by 5' RACE. From its re-call of the 5' RACE reads, TCRdb lists each CDR3 protein once, without DNA. The ten most abundant clones cover 0.45% to 0.55% of a sample with over 150,000 distinct CDR3 sequences. Triplicate sorting captured hundreds of thousands of cells each from every CD8+ T cell subset. Within the CD8+ T cell compartment, naive cells were CD45RO-CCR7+CD27+CD95-. General study points: Naive cells with CXCR3 showed TRB CDR3s that were more hydrophobic than those in CXCR3-negative naive cells. Comparably high diversity was seen in both naive subsets, and much lower diversity in memory CD8+ cells.

Notes on this clonotype: Antigen unknown.

Per germline, CDR1 SQVTM and CDR2 ANQGSEA. CDR3 size: 14 residues. The TCR comes from a human donor in good health. Some clones in this sample may be carry-over from other donors' samples. Material: naive CXCR3+ CD8+ T cells from blood. Subset in this sample: CD45RO-CCR7+CD27+CD95- naive CD8+ T cells expressing CXCR3 (TNR3+). The V call is TRBV29-1, the J call TRBJ2-5; absent DNA, TCRdb's TRBD1 call cannot be checked. This chain's CDR3 is CSVPEPGVEETQYF. Full variable domain (rest looked up from reference TRBV29-1 and TRBJ2-5): SAVISQKPSRDICQRGTSLTIQCQVDSQVTMMFWYRQQPGQSLTLIATANQGSEATYESGFVIDKFPISRPNLTFSTLTVSNMSPEDSSIYLCSVPEPGVEETQYFGPGTRLLVL.